These T cell receptor beta chains were read from a single sample in a study of OX40 agonist ivuxolimab in advanced cancers. Some clones are missing from TCRdb's copy, which holds only in-frame ones; the method was immunoSEQ multiplex PCR. The table records over 25,000 clones, around 90% of them present only once. The source material was CD4+ or CD8+ T cells sorted from blood, sampled in a trial of the OX40 agonist ivuxolimab. These receptors were obtained from an adult with an advanced solid tumor such as melanoma, head and neck, liver or kidney cancer. Each CDR3 is given with its conserved first and last residue. Fields, in order: V gene, clone size, J gene, D gene, CDR3 DNA, CDR3 protein. The D gene is left open where the match is weak. Rows may omit the clone size; those that give it use once, few, many or a size class.

>TRBV4-1|-|TRBJ2-1|-
TGCGCCAGCAGCCAAGACTCTGCTGCAAGCCTGTGGTACAATGAGCAGTTCTTC
CASSQDSAASLWYNEQFF
>TRBV28|-|TRBJ1-2|-
TGTGCCAGCTGCACCTCAGGGGAAGGAAGTGGCTACACCTTC
CASCTSGEGSGYTF
>TRBV7-3|-|TRBJ2-1|TRBD1
TGTGCCAGCCGTAAGACAGGGGGGTACAATGAGCAGTTCTTC
CASRKTGGYNEQFF
>TRBV11-2|-|TRBJ2-1|TRBD1
TGTGCCAGCAGCTTCGACAGGGGGCAGTACAATGAGCAGTTCTTC
CASSFDRGQYNEQFF
>TRBV4-3|-|TRBJ2-7|-
TGCGCCAGCAGCCAAGATCGGGGGCGGGGGAGGGGGGCCTCCTACGAGCAGTACTTC
CASSQDRGRGRGASYEQYF
>TRBV19|-|TRBJ1-1|TRBD1
TGTGCCAGTAGCAGGGACAGGGGGAATATTGCTGAAGCTTTCTTT
CASSRDRGNIAEAFF
>TRBV15|once|TRBJ2-3|-
TGTGCCACCAGCAGAGATCTTGCGAGTCGCACAGATACGCAGTATTTT
CATSRDLASRTDTQYF
>TRBV4-2|once|TRBJ2-3|-
TGTGCCAGCAGCCAGCGCACAGATACGCAGTATTTT
CASSQRTDTQYF
>TRBV4-1|-|TRBJ2-2|-
TGCGCCAGCAGCCGCCTGGGGGGGCGGAACACCGGGGAGCTGTTTTTT
CASSRLGGRNTGELFF
>TRBV5-8|-|TRBJ2-1|TRBD1
TGTGCCAGCAGCTTGCAGGGGGCCTACAATGAGCAGTTCTTC
CASSLQGAYNEQFF
>TRBV11-2|once|TRBJ2-1|TRBD2
TGTGCCAGCAGCTTAGATATAGCGGGAGGGCCTCAGTTCTTC
CASSLDIAGGPQFF
>TRBV6-1|-|TRBJ2-7|-
TGTGCCAGCAGTTTTGGGACGGAGATCTACGAGCAGTACTTC
CASSFGTEIYEQYF
>TRBV6-5|once|TRBJ2-7|-
TGTGCCAGCAGTTACTCGATCGGGGAGAGCTCCTACGAGCAGTACTTC
CASSYSIGESSYEQYF
>TRBV5-6|-|TRBJ1-5|-
TGTGCCAGCAGCTTGGGCGGGGGGTTTAGCAATCAGCCCCAGCATTTT
CASSLGGGFSNQPQHF
>TRBV7-2|-|TRBJ2-7|TRBD2
TGTGCCAGCAGCTCGGGACTAGCGGGAGACGAGCAGTACTTC
CASSSGLAGDEQYF
>TRBV6-6|-|TRBJ2-2|-
TGTGCCAGCAGCTACTCCTACACCGGGGAGCTGTTTTTT
CASSYSYTGELFF
>TRBV13|-|TRBJ1-1|-
TGTGCCAGCAGCTTATATGGCAGGAAGATTATGAACACTGAAGCTTTCTTT
CASSLYGRKIMNTEAFF
>TRBV2|-|TRBJ2-2|-
TGTGCCAGCAGTGAAACGGTGGCGAACACCGGGGAGCTGTTTTTT
CASSETVANTGELFF
>TRBV5-1|-|TRBJ1-3|-
TGCGCCAGCAGCTTGGACAGGACAACTGGAAACACCATATATTTT
CASSLDRTTGNTIYF
>TRBV9|-|TRBJ2-3|TRBD2
TGTGCCAGCAGCGACAGCGGGGGGGCAGGTTGGGATACGCAGTATTTT
CASSDSGGAGWDTQYF
>TRBV7-6|-|TRBJ1-4|-
TGTGCGAGCTCCCTTACGACTAATGAAAAACTGTTTTTT
CASSLTTNEKLFF
>TRBV5-1|-|TRBJ1-1|-
TGCGCCAGCAGCCAAGGGGGGCCCGCGAACACTGAAGCTTTCTTT
CASSQGGPANTEAFF
>TRBV4-3|-|TRBJ2-2|-
TGCGCCAGCAGCCAAGTCCCAACCGCCCGGGAGCTGTTTTTT
CASSQVPTARELFF
>TRBV19|-|TRBJ1-1|TRBD1
TGTGCCAGTAGTTTTTGGACAGGGGACACTGAAGCTTTCTTT
CASSFWTGDTEAFF
>TRBV7-6|-|TRBJ1-2|TRBD1
TGTGCCAGCAGCTCGGTCGACAGGGCGGTCGAGGGCTACACCTTC
CASSSVDRAVEGYTF
>TRBV7-2|once|TRBJ1-2|-
TGTGCCAGCAGCTTAGAACAGGGCTATGGCTACACCTTC
CASSLEQGYGYTF
>TRBV5-5|-|TRBJ1-1|-
TGTGCCAGCAGCCATATCGGGGCGAACACTGAAGCTTTCTTT
CASSHIGANTEAFF
>TRBV21-1|-|TRBJ2-1|-
TGTGCCAGCACCCGTCGCACTAGCGGGGGAAACAATGAGCAGTTCTTC
CASTRRTSGGNNEQFF
>TRBV25-1|-|TRBJ2-7|-
TGTGCCAGCAGTGAAGTAGGGGCCTACGAGCAGTACTTC
CASSEVGAYEQYF
>TRBV5-1|-|TRBJ1-1|-
TGCGCCAGCAGCTGGAAGGACGCACTGAACACTGAAGCTTTCTTT
CASSWKDALNTEAFF
>TRBV7-2|-|TRBJ2-7|TRBD2
TGTGCCAGCAGCTTTACTAGCGGGAGATTCAACGAGCAGTACTTC
CASSFTSGRFNEQYF
>TRBV9|once|TRBJ2-2|TRBD2
TGTGCCAGCAGCGTAATGGGGACTAGCACAATAACCGGGGAGCTGTTTTTT
CASSVMGTSTITGELFF
>TRBV7-9|-|TRBJ2-3|-
TGTGCCAGCAGCTCGTGGGGGGGGCAAGCAGATACGCAGTATTTT
CASSSWGGQADTQYF
>TRBV7-3|-|TRBJ2-7|TRBD2
TGTGCCAGCAGCTTAGCGGGAGGGCTTGTCGAGCAGTACTTC
CASSLAGGLVEQYF
>TRBV28|-|TRBJ2-6|-
TGTGCCAGCAGTTTATGGGCTTTCTCTGGGGCCAACGTCCTGACTTTC
CASSLWAFSGANVLTF
>TRBV10-3|-|TRBJ2-7|-
TGTGCCATCAGGCACGGGAGCTCCTACGAGCAGTACTTC
CAIRHGSSYEQYF
>TRBV29-1|-|TRBJ2-1|TRBD1
TGCAGCGTGGCCGGGACAGGGAGGAGCAATGAGCAGTTCTTC
CSVAGTGRSNEQFF
>TRBV2|-|TRBJ1-1|-
TGTGCCAGCAAGGGGGTAGGGACGCACACTGAAGCTTTCTTT
CASKGVGTHTEAFF
>TRBV5-8|-|TRBJ1-4|TRBD1
TGTGCCAGCACTAGCGGACAGGGAGAGGCCGAAAAACTGTTTTTT
CASTSGQGEAEKLFF
>TRBV11-2|-|TRBJ2-2|-
TGTGCCAGCAGCCCGCCGAACACCGGGGAGCTGTTTTTT
CASSPPNTGELFF
>TRBV27|-|TRBJ2-7|TRBD1
TGTGCCAGCAGTTTACGGACCGGGACAGGGGGTAATTCCTACGAGCAGTACTTC
CASSLRTGTGGNSYEQYF
>TRBV19|once|TRBJ1-4|-
TGTGCCAGTAGTAGGGCTGCAACTAATGAAAAACTGTTTTTT
CASSRAATNEKLFF
>TRBV27|-|TRBJ1-1|-
TGTGCCAGCACCCGAGGGGGTGTTGGCCGTAAGATGAACACTGAAGCTTTCTTT
CASTRGGVGRKMNTEAFF